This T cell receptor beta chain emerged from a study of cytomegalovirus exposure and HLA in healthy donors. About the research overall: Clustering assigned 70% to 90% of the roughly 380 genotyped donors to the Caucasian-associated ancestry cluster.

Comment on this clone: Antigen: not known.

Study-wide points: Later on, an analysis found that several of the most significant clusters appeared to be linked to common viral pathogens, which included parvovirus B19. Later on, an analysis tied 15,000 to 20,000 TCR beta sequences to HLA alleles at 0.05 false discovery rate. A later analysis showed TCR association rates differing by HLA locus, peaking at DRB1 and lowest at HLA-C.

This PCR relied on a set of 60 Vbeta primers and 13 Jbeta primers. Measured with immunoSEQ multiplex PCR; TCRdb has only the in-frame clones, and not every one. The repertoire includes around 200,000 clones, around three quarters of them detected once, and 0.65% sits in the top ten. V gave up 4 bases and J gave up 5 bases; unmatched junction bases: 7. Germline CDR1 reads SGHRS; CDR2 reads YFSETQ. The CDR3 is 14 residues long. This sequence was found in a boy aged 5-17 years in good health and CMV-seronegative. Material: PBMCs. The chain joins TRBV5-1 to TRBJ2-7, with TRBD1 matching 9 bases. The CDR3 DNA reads TGCGCCAGCAGCGCGGGACAGGGTTCCCACGAGCAGTACTTC. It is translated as CASSAGQGSHEQYF.